This TCR beta chain came from a study of CD4 and CD8 cells across lung adenocarcinoma regions. Localized lung adenocarcinoma, a non-small cell lung cancer, affected the donors. Trimming shortened V by 3 bases and J by 6 bases, and 12 bases separated the two germline ends. The CDR3 sequence is 14 residues long. CDR1 is WNHNN and CDR2 is SYGVQD in the germline V gene (reference sequence). Each CDR3 protein is one row after TCRdb ran MiXCR on the PCR reads. Of under 25,000 distinct CDR3 sequences in the sample, roughly 54% are singletons; the top ten hold roughly 29%. This clonotype has only a few counts.

This sequence joins TRBV10-1 and TRBJ2-4; D possibly uses TRBD1 or TRBD2 (7 bases each). This sequence originates from a female donor with lung adenocarcinoma. The CD4 and CD8 labels of this study may be unreliable. Sequencing was performed on CD8+ T cells from the center of a lung tumor. The CDR3 nucleotides are TGCGCCAGCAGTGATTCCAGGGGGGGAAACATTCAGTACTTC. Translation: CASSDSRGGNIQYF.